Given below is one T cell receptor (beta chain) in context. Its antigen is unknown. cDNA synthesis used the whole RNA isolate, giving expressed TCRB sequences. The average read count of naive, central memory and regulatory T cell samples was a few million. The protocol was immunoSEQ multiplex PCR, while the TCRdb copy is restricted to in-frame clones and leaves out a portion. This sample yields about 180,000 clones, of which about 7.9% are seen a single time; approximately 0.54% belongs to the top ten. The data were taken from a study of beta chain features in type 1 diabetes. Study observations and caveats: Shortening of TCRB CDR3s, moderate but significant, appeared in all four CD4+ subsets of Type 1 diabetes patients.

CDR1 and CDR2 from the germline V gene are MNHEY and SMNVEV (reference sequence). The CDR3 runs 14 residues. V shed 3 bases and J shed 1 base, with 9 bases lying between them. Using CD45RO/CCR7/CD25/CD127/CD95/CD27, CD4+ naive, central memory, regulatory and stem cell-like memory cells were sorted. The authors obtained over 95% purity in all sorted populations. The sample consisted of central memory CD4+ T cells from blood. The chain is built from TRBV27 and TRBJ2-5; TRBD2 is a possible D gene (6 bases). The receptor comes from a man between 18 and 29 years old with type 1 diabetes. The CDR3 sequence: CASSFGGFQETQYF. DNA for the CDR3: TGTGCCAGCAGTTTTGGGGGGTTCCAAGAGACCCAGTACTTC.